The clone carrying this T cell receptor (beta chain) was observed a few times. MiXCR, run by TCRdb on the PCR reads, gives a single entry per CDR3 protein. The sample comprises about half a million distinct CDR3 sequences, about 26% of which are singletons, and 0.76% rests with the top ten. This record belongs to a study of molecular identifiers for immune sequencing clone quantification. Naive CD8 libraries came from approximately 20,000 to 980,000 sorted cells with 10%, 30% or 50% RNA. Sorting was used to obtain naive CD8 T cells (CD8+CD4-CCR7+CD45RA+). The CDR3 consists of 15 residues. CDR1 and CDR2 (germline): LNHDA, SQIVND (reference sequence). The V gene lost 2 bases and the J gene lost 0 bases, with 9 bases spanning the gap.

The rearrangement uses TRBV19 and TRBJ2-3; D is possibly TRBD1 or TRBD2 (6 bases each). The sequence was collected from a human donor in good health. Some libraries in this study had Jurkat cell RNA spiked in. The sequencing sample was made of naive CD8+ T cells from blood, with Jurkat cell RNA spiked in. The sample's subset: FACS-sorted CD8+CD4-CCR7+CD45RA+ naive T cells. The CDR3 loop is CASSIQGTSTDTQYF. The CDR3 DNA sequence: TGTGCCAGTAGTATACAGGGGACTAGCACAGATACGCAGTATTTT.